This T cell receptor (beta chain) was observed in a study of T cells after yellow fever vaccination. Germline CDR1 is DFQATT and CDR2 is SNEGSKA (reference sequence). Trimming removed 0 bases from V and 3 bases from J, with 14 bases in between. The CDR3 length is 15 residues. This clonotype was seen more than once but under ten times. Its antigen is as yet unknown. Via MiXCR, TCRdb re-called the 5' RACE reads, giving one row per CDR3 protein. The sample consists of fewer than 650,000 distinct CDR3 sequences, around a fifth of them appearing once. Points from the study as a whole: Detected again after the booster were most primary-vaccination clones, at about 96% CD4 and about 90% CD8.

This chain uses TRBV20-1 with TRBJ1-1, with D tentatively TRBD1 (6 bases). The TCR comes from a young man who received the YFV17D yellow fever vaccine. Specimen: PBMCs, collected approximately 22 days after the first yellow fever vaccination. CDR3 amino acids: CSARDPPGVDTEAFF. In DNA form, the CDR3 reads TGCAGTGCTAGAGATCCTCCAGGGGTGGACACTGAAGCTTTCTTT.